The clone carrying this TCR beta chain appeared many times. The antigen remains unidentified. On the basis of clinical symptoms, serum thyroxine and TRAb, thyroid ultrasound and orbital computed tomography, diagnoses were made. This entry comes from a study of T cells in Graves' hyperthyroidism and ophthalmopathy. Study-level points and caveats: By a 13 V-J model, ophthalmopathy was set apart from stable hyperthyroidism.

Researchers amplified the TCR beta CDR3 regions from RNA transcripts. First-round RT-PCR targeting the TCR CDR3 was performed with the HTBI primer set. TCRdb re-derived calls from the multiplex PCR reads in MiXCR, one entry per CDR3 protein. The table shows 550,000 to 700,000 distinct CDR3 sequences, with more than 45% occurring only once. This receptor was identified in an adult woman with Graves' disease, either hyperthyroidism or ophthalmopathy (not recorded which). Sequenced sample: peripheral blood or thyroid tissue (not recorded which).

CDR3 DNA sequence: TGTGCCAGCAGTGCCCCAGGGCTCGGAAACACCATATATTTT. Its protein product is CASSAPGLGNTIYF. The chain uses TRBV2 and TRBJ1-3; TRBD1 might be the D (5 bases). Between the trimmed V and J ends, which lost 4 bases and 4 bases, there was a span of 11 bases. Germline CDR1 SNHLY, CDR2 FYNNEI. This CDR3 is 14 amino acids long.